One and the same sample provided the 21 T cell receptor beta chains below, sequenced in a study of regulatory T cells in long-lasting Graves disease. Combining iRepertoire HTBI primers with Arm-PCR of CDR3 regions, the authors built TCR beta libraries. A single record per CDR3 protein comes from TCRdb applying MiXCR to the multiplex PCR reads. The sample comprises 400,000 to 500,000 distinct CDR3 sequences, 20% to 25% of which are singletons, and around 14% rests with the top ten. Time point of the sample: persistent/refractory GD, antithyroid drugs over 5 years with positive TRAb. PBMCs were the source of the RNA used for TCR sequencing. This specimen was peripheral blood mononuclear cells (PBMCs), taken when the disease was refractory, from a patient treated with antithyroid drugs. These receptors came from a female donor with Graves disease.

This clonotype showed up many times. The rearrangement links TRBV7-3 to TRBJ2-6; no clear D. Deletions cut 5 bases from V and 0 bases from J, with 14 bases between. The CDR3 has 17 residues. Germline CDR1 and CDR2: SGHTA and FQGTGA. CDR3 protein: CASSRVSVSSGANVLTF. The CDR3 DNA is TGTGCCAGCAGCCGAGTTTCGGTGAGCTCTGGGGCCAACGTCCTGACTTTC.

The CDR3 spells CASKPQGLEQPQHF. CDR3 nucleotides: TGTGCCAGCAAGCCACAGGGGTTAGAACAGCCCCAGCATTTT. The chain couples TRBV12-3 or TRBV12-4 to TRBJ1-5, with 7 bases identical to TRBD1. Trimming cost V 7 bases and J 7 bases; bases outside gene matches: 10. This CDR3 region has 14 residues.

This clonotype was picked up one time. The chain joins TRBV12-3 or TRBV12-4 to TRBJ1-1, with 7 nucleotides matching TRBD1. V lost 6 bases and J lost 6; bases outside the gene matches: 13. The CDR3 contains 15 residues. CDR3 sequence (DNA): TGTGCCAGCAGCGGGACCGGGACAGCCACAGCTGAAGCTTTCTTT. This translates into CASSGTGTATAEAFF.

In its sample, this clonotype was seen many times. The chain is built from TRBV11-3 and TRBJ1-5; D call uncertain. V lost 1 base and J lost 6, with 7 bases in between. In germline, CDR1 is SGHNT, CDR2 YENEEA. The CDR3 covers 13 residues. CDR3 nucleotides: TGTGCCAGCAGCTTAGGTCCCATTCAGCCCCAGCATTTT. As protein: CASSLGPIQPQHF.

CDR3 sequence: CASSVGDRANSGNTIYF. The CDR3 nucleotides read TGTGCCAGCAGCGTAGGGGACAGAGCCAACTCTGGAAACACCATATATTTT. The chain has TRBV9 and TRBJ1-3; the match to TRBD1 covers 7 bases. From germline, CDR1 is SGDLS and CDR2 YYNGEE. The CDR3 length is 17 residues. The V segment lost 0 bases and the J segment 0 bases; nucleotides outside the gene matches: 6.

This clonotype showed up just a few times. The V gene is TRBV5-1, the J gene TRBJ1-5; D uncertain. The V gene lost 2 bases and the J gene lost 7 bases, with 13 bases spanning the gap. The CDR3 covers 14 residues. Germline values: CDR1 SGHRS, CDR2 YFSETQ. CDR3 sequence: CASSFGEDGQPQHF. The CDR3 coding sequence is TGCGCCAGCAGCTTCGGGGAAGACGGGCAGCCCCAGCATTTT. Using reference TRBV5-1 and TRBJ1-5 for the parts outside the CDR3, the full variable domain is KAGVTQTPRYLIKTRGQQVTLSCSPISGHRSVSWYQQTPGQGLQFLFEYFSETQRNKGNFPGRFSGRQFSNSRSEMNVSTLELGDSALYLCASSFGEDGQPQHFGDGTRLSIL.

This clonotype was observed at least ten times. J is TRBJ1-5 and V is TRBV7-8; 7 nucleotides match TRBD1. The CDR3 has 17 residues. Losses at the gene ends were 1 base for V and 3 bases for J; bases not matched to a gene: 9. The germline CDR1 and CDR2 sequences are SGHVS and FQNEAQ. In DNA, the CDR3 is TGTGCCAGCAGCTTAGGTACAGGGGATGTATACAATCAGCCCCAGCATTTT. Translation: CASSLGTGDVYNQPQHF.

J is TRBJ1-1 and V is TRBV10-3; 7 bases fit TRBD1. CDR1 is ENHRY, CDR2 SYGVKD, per germline. This CDR3 has 15 amino acids. Unmatched junction bases numbered 5, after V lost 0 bases and J lost 4 bases. CDR3 DNA: TGTGCCATCAGTGAGTCCAGGGGGGAGGGCACTGAAGCTTTCTTT. It yields the protein CAISESRGEGTEAFF.

There are many counts of this clonotype. The CDR3 is CASGVLNTIYF. The CDR3 bases are TGTGCCAGCGGAGTCTTAAACACCATATATTTT. The chain joins TRBV2 to TRBJ1-3; no firm D call. Deletions cut 8 bases from V and 6 bases from J, with 8 bases between. Germline-derived CDR1 and CDR2 are SNHLY and FYNNEI. This CDR3 has 11 amino acids.

There are a few counts of this clonotype. The rearrangement uses TRBV20-1 and TRBJ1-2; no clear D. There are 11 residues in the CDR3. The V and J ends lost 2 bases and 8 bases respectively, with 9 bases between them. Germline values: CDR1 DFQATT, CDR2 SNEGSKA (reference sequence). The CDR3 region is CSARNPAGYTF. Written as DNA, the CDR3 is TGCAGTGCTAGAAATCCAGCCGGCTACACCTTC.

For this clonotype: A much larger clone lies one base from this, so it may be a read error. The chain links TRBV28 to TRBJ2-3; D call uncertain. The DNA end favors TRBJ1-5, so the J call may be wrong. The CDR3 spans 11 residues. Germline V lookup: CDR1 MDHEN, CDR2 SYDVKM. The CDR3 sequence: CASSYTDTQHF. DNA for the CDR3: TGTGCCAGCAGTTACACAGATACGCAGCATTTT.

This clonotype was recorded many times. The CDR3 nucleotides are TGTGCCAGCAGTGTACGATCTGGGGACACTGAAGCTTTCTTT. As protein: CASSVRSGDTEAFF. The rearrangement links TRBV2 to TRBJ1-1; D ambiguous. The CDR3 totals 14 residues. The V gene's germline CDR1 is SNHLY and CDR2 FYNNEI. Trimming removed 4 bases from V and 3 bases from J, with 12 bases in between.

This clonotype has at least ten counts. CDR3 sequence reads: CASSGGQGPYEQYF. Here the CDR3 DNA reads TGCGCCAGCAGCGGCGGACAGGGACCGTACGAGCAGTACTTC. This sequence joins TRBV5-1 and TRBJ2-7, with 8 bases identical to TRBD1. The CDR3 is 14 amino acids. J gave up 4 bases and V 4 bases, and 7 bases lay outside the gene matches. Germline loops: CDR1 SGHRS, CDR2 YFSETQ.

Ten or more counts support this clonotype. The chain combines TRBV5-1 with TRBJ1-2; no clear D gene. CDR3 size: 15 residues. V lost 0 bases, J lost 3 bases, and 12 bases lay in between. CDR1 is SGHRS, CDR2 YFSETQ, per germline. CDR3 coding DNA: TGCGCCAGCAGCTTGGATGAAGGACGGGACTATGGCTACACCTTC. Encoded protein: CASSLDEGRDYGYTF.

The chain recombines TRBV6-1 with TRBJ2-2, with no clear D. This CDR3 contains 15 residues. The V and J ends lost 6 bases and 0 bases respectively, with 11 bases between them. Germline V lookup: CDR1 MNHNS, CDR2 SASEGT. The CDR3 loop reads CASSQFRANTGELFF. As DNA, the CDR3 is TGTGCCAGCAGCCAGTTCCGCGCGAACACCGGGGAGCTGTTTTTT.

This clonotype was found many times. This chain joins TRBV28 and TRBJ1-5; D is undetermined. Germline CDR1 is MDHEN and CDR2 is SYDVKM. Trimming took 6 bases from V and 7 from J, leaving 13 bases between them. This CDR3 is built from 13 residues. CDR3 nucleotides: TGTGCCAGCAGAACGGGCGTCGACCAGCCCCAGCATTTT. It yields the protein CASRTGVDQPQHF.

This chain uses TRBV5-1 with TRBJ1-1, with 7 bases matching TRBD1. The trim removed 7 bases at V and 8 bases at J, leaving 14 bases unmatched. The length of the CDR3 is 14 residues. Germline V gives CDR1 SGHRS, CDR2 YFSETQ. The CDR3 loop reads CASSFQGDGYEAFF. The CDR3 nucleotides are TGCGCCAGCTCCTTCCAGGGGGATGGTTACGAAGCTTTCTTT.

The table lists this clonotype with a few counts. The chain joins TRBV6-1 to TRBJ1-4, with TRBD1 identical over 10 bases. There are 14 residues in the CDR3. Trimming took 7 bases from V and 8 from J; bases not matched to a gene: 7. CDR1 MNHNS and CDR2 SASEGT come from the germline V gene. This CDR3 is CASTAGTGEEKLFF. CDR3 coding DNA: TGTGCCAGCACGGCCGGGACAGGGGAAGAAAAACTGTTTTTT.

V is TRBV6-2 or TRBV6-3 and J is TRBJ1-1; D is perhaps TRBD1 (5 bases). The V gene lost 4 bases and the J gene lost 6 bases, with 15 bases spanning the gap. The CDR3 is 14 residues long. The V gene's germline CDR1 is MNHEY and CDR2 SVGEGT. The chain's CDR3 is CASSSRETLSEAFF. CDR3 nucleotide sequence: TGTGCCAGCAGTTCCAGGGAAACGCTCTCTGAAGCTTTCTTT.

The CDR3 protein is CASSLMGLFTDTQYF. For the CDR3, the DNA is TGTGCCAGCAGCTTGATGGGTTTATTTACAGATACGCAGTATTTT. This chain uses TRBV28 with TRBJ2-3; D remains ambiguous. V lost 6 bases and J 3 bases, leaving 16 bases between the germline ends. Germline values: CDR1 MDHEN, CDR2 SYDVKM. The CDR3 has 15 amino acids.

This chain joins TRBV7-9 and TRBJ1-1, with a tentative D call TRBD1 (6 bases). Germline V gene data show CDR1 as SEHNR and CDR2 as FQNEAQ (reference sequence). This CDR3 region has 13 residues. The V end lost 8 bases, the J end lost 11 bases, and 21 bases lay between the germline ends. CDR3 bases: TGTGCCAGCTCTGCAGGGGAACTCCGCGGGGCTTTCTTT. It encodes CASSAGELRGAFF.